The 19 T cell receptor beta chains below all came from one sample that was sequenced in a study of blood T cell repertoires in COVID-19. The repertoire was sequenced with immunoSEQ multiplex PCR; TCRdb's copy has only in-frame clones and lacks some. Of 190,000 or so clones listed, around 87% are singletons. Sequencing was carried out using peripheral blood. Receptors were obtained from a woman in her 30s with active or convalescent COVID-19.

Notes on this clone: A read error may account for a junction end that differs from germline. The chain is built from TRBV19 and TRBJ1-1, with D tentatively TRBD1 (5 bases). CDR1 is LNHDA and CDR2 is SQIVND in the germline V gene (reference sequence). CDR3 length: 12 residues. The DNA for the CDR3 is TGTGCCACCTGGGGCAGTCCTGCAGACGTAATCTTT. It specifies CATWGSPADVIF.

Many counts were recorded for this clone. V and J are TRBV3-1 (or the pseudogene TRBV3-2) and TRBJ2-1, with TRBD2 matching 8 bases. The CDR3 runs to 16 residues. Germline CDR1 and CDR2: LGHDT and YNNKEL (reference sequence). With 0 bases clipped from V and 8 bases from J, the junction kept 9 bases outside the gene matches. DNA of the CDR3: TGTGCCAGCAGCCAAGAACACGGGGGGGCTACCGATGAGCAGTTCTTC. Residues: CASSQEHGGATDEQFF.

V usage is TRBV6-5 and J usage is TRBJ1-2; D is perhaps TRBD1 (5 bases). The CDR3 is made up of 13 amino acids. V shed 6 bases and J shed 8 bases, with 16 bases lying between them. The germline gives CDR1 MNHEY, CDR2 SVGAGI. The CDR3 is CASRKGVRGGYTF. CDR3 sequence (DNA): TGTGCCAGCAGAAAAGGGGTTCGAGGAGGCTACACCTTC.

This clone was picked up one time. The chain joins TRBV6-4 to TRBJ2-3; perhaps TRBD2 as D (5 bases). The V gene's germline CDR1 is MRHNA and CDR2 SNTAGT. The V end was cut by 3 bases, the J end by 3 bases, with 13 bases between. CDR3 length: 15 amino acids. CDR3 DNA: TGTGCCAGCAGTGAGGGCGGTGGGAGAACAGATACGCAGTATTTT. This translates into CASSEGGGRTDTQYF.

The rearrangement joins TRBV11-2 to TRBJ2-1, with D perhaps TRBD2 (6 bases). This CDR3 is built from 13 residues. With 4 bases removed from V and 7 bases from J, the gap between germline ends came to 11 bases. Germline V lookup: CDR1 SGHAT, CDR2 FQNNGV. CDR3 amino acids: CASSYRRGNEQFF. The CDR3 DNA is TGTGCCAGCAGCTACCGGAGGGGTAATGAGCAGTTCTTC.

The V gene is TRBV9, the J gene TRBJ2-2; TRBD2 matches 9 bases. Germline CDR1 SGDLS, CDR2 YYNGEE. The CDR3 covers 16 residues. V trimming: 4 bases; J trimming: 5 bases; junction bases outside the gene matches: 9. The chain's CDR3 is CASSPLSGSGTGELFF. The CDR3 DNA reads TGTGCCAGCAGCCCACTTAGCGGGAGTGGTACCGGGGAGCTGTTTTTT.

V and J are TRBV19 and TRBJ2-1; D ambiguous. V lost 3 bases and J 0 bases, leaving 9 bases between the germline ends. The CDR3 has 15 residues. Germline V gene lookup returns CDR1 LNHDA and CDR2 SQIVND (reference sequence). CDR3 DNA sequence: TGTGCCAGTAGTATCTTACTGAGCTCCTACAATGAGCAGTTCTTC. The encoded protein is CASSILLSSYNEQFF. Full variable domain (outside the CDR3, taken from reference TRBV19 and TRBJ2-1): DGGITQSPKYLFRKEGQNVTLSCEQNLNHDAMYWYRQDPGQGLRLIYYSQIVNDFQKGDIAEGYSVSREKKESFPLTVTSAQKNPTAFYLCASSILLSSYNEQFFGPGTRLTVL.

The chain has TRBV9 and TRBJ2-2; no definite D call. The length of the CDR3 is 13 residues. In germline, CDR1 is SGDLS, CDR2 YYNGEE. Trimming took 0 bases from V and 7 from J, leaving 7 bases between them. The CDR3 DNA reads as TGTGCCAGCAGCGTAGTGGCGGACGGGGAGCTGTTTTTT. Its translation is CASSVVADGELFF. Supplemented by reference TRBV9 and TRBJ2-2, the full variable domain reads DSGVTQTPKHLITATGQRVTLRCSPRSGDLSVYWYQQSLDQGLQFLIQYYNGEERAKGNILERFSAQQFPDLHSELNLSSLELGDSALYFCASSVVADGELFFGEGSRLTVL.

This chain connects TRBV6-2 or TRBV6-3 to TRBJ2-7, with D perhaps TRBD2 (6 bases). Germline V CDR1 and CDR2: MNHEY, SVGEGT. The V and J ends lost 5 bases and 5 bases respectively, with 13 bases between them. This CDR3 is built from 13 residues. CDR3 protein: CASSTPGGNEQYF. As DNA, the CDR3 is TGTGCCAGCAGTACCCCAGGAGGGAACGAGCAGTACTTC.

The chain couples TRBV3-1 (or the pseudogene TRBV3-2) to TRBJ2-7; 9 nucleotides agree with TRBD2. With 1 base clipped from V and 2 bases from J, the junction kept 3 bases outside the gene matches. Germline lookup yields CDR1 LGHDT and CDR2 YNNKEL (reference sequence). The CDR3 spans 15 residues. CDR3 sequence: CASSQGLAEPYEQYF. Written as DNA, the CDR3 is TGTGCCAGCAGCCAAGGACTAGCGGAACCCTACGAGCAGTACTTC.

This chain uses TRBV2 with TRBJ1-5, with 10 bases fitting TRBD1. Germline V gene sequence: CDR1 SNHLY, CDR2 FYNNEI. V shed 6 bases and J 5 bases; nucleotides not matched to a gene: 1. The CDR3 covers 13 residues. The CDR3 DNA sequence: TGTGCCAGCAGGGGACAGGGGTATCAGCCCCAGCATTTT. Its protein product is CASRGQGYQPQHF.

This clone was found once. The CDR3 DNA follows: TGTGCCAGCAGCCAAGGGACAGGCGGAAACACCATATATTTT. Translating it yields CASSQGTGGNTIYF. The chain couples TRBV3-1 (or the pseudogene TRBV3-2) to TRBJ1-3; TRBD1 matches at 7 bases. The CDR3 covers 14 residues. In germline, CDR1 is LGHDT, CDR2 YNNKEL (reference sequence). Trimming removed 1 base from V and 4 bases from J; junction bases left unmatched: 1.

This clone has just one count. The chain couples TRBV7-8 to TRBJ1-5, with TRBD1 matching over 7 bases. The V gene's germline CDR1 is SGHVS and CDR2 FQNEAQ. The CDR3 runs to 15 residues. V gave up 3 bases and J gave up 0 bases; unmatched junction bases: 2. CDR3 in amino acids: CASSLTGNSNQPQHF. The CDR3 DNA follows: TGTGCCAGCAGCTTGACAGGGAATAGCAATCAGCCCCAGCATTTT. Supplemented by reference TRBV7-8 and TRBJ1-5, the full variable domain reads GAGVSQSPRYKVAKRGQDVALRCDPISGHVSLFWYQQALGQGPEFLTYFQNEAQLDKSGLPSDRFFAERPEGSVSTLKIQRTQQEDSAVYLCASSLTGNSNQPQHFGDGTRLSIL.

V gene TRBV19 combines with J gene TRBJ2-2; D gene ambiguous. Germline V lookup: CDR1 LNHDA, CDR2 SQIVND (reference sequence). The CDR3 is 15 amino acids. V lost 3 bases to trimming and J lost 2 bases, with 10 bases between them. This CDR3 is CASSIGTRNTGELFF. CDR3 DNA: TGTGCCAGTAGTATTGGCACCCGAAACACCGGGGAGCTGTTTTTT. Together with reference TRBV19 and TRBJ2-2, the CDR3 gives the full variable domain: DGGITQSPKYLFRKEGQNVTLSCEQNLNHDAMYWYRQDPGQGLRLIYYSQIVNDFQKGDIAEGYSVSREKKESFPLTVTSAQKNPTAFYLCASSIGTRNTGELFFGEGSRLTVL.

The chain recombines TRBV7-9 with TRBJ2-7, with 9 bases matching TRBD1. From germline, CDR1 is SEHNR and CDR2 FQNEAQ (reference sequence). The CDR3 is 14 residues long. Germline trimming cut 5 bases from V and 2 bases from J; bases unmatched to any gene: 4. The DNA for the CDR3 is TGTGCCAGCAGCCCAAGACAGGGGGCCTACGAGCAGTACTTC. It specifies CASSPRQGAYEQYF.

The V and J genes are TRBV7-9 and TRBJ2-3, with a tentative D call TRBD1 (6 bases). V was cut by 1 base and J by 5 bases, with 10 bases left in between. This CDR3 spans 14 amino acids. The V gene's germline CDR1 is SEHNR and CDR2 FQNEAQ (reference sequence). The CDR3 coding sequence is TGTGCCAGCAGCTTAGGGACAGTGGGAGATACGCAGTATTTT. Protein product: CASSLGTVGDTQYF.

The V call is TRBV12-1, the J call TRBJ2-5; TRBD2, the table's D call, lacks a check against the DNA. TRBV12-1 is marked as a pseudogene. CDR3 length equals 12 residues. DNA for the CDR3: TGTGCCAGCAGCTTTTTCGAGGAGACCCAGTACTTC. Translated: CASSFFEETQYF.

The chain recombines TRBV10-3 with TRBJ2-3, with 13 bases matching TRBD2. The CDR3 is made up of 16 amino acids. Germline V gene data show CDR1 as ENHRY and CDR2 as SYGVKD. V was pared by 2 bases and J by 1 base, with 0 bases of the junction left unmatched. The CDR3 sequence: CAISEGTSGGTDTQYF. Here the CDR3 DNA reads TGTGCCATCAGTGAGGGGACTAGCGGGGGCACAGATACGCAGTATTTT.

This rearrangement joins TRBV5-1 to TRBJ1-1; D perhaps matches TRBD1 (5 bases). V was pared by 1 base and J by 6 bases, with 19 bases between. CDR1 is SGHRS and CDR2 is YFSETQ in the germline V gene. This CDR3 is built from 16 residues. The CDR3 DNA reads as TGCGCCAGCAGCTTGAACATCTATCGGGGGATTGCTGAAGCTTTCTTT. Amino acid sequence: CASSLNIYRGIAEAFF.